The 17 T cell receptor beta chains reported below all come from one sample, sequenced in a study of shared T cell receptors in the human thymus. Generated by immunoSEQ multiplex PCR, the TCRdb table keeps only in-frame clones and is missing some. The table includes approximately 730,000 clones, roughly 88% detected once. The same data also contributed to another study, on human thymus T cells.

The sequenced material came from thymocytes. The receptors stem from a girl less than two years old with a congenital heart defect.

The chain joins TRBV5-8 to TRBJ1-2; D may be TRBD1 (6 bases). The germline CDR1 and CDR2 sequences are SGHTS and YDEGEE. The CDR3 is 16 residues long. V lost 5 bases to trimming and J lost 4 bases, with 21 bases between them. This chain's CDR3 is CASRTFAPDSTYGYTF. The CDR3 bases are TGTGCCAGCAGAACCTTCGCCCCGGACAGCACCTATGGCTACACCTTC.

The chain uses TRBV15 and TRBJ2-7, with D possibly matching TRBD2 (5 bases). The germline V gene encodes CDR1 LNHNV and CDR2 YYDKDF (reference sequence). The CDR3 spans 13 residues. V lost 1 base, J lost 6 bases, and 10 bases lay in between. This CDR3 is CATSRGGVGEQYF. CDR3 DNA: TGTGCCACCAGCAGAGGGGGAGTAGGCGAGCAGTACTTC.

CDR3 amino acids: CASSTPTGLGNMAITYEQYF. CDR3 DNA: TGTGCCAGCAGTACCCCGACAGGGTTAGGGAATATGGCCATCACCTACGAGCAGTACTTC. The chain uses TRBV28 and TRBJ2-7; 7 positions agree with TRBD1. CDR1 is MDHEN and CDR2 is SYDVKM in the germline V gene. V dropped 5 bases and J dropped 2; count of bases not matched to a gene: 24. The length of the CDR3 is 20 residues. The full variable domain, its missing parts supplied by reference TRBV28 and TRBJ2-7, is DVKVTQSSRYLVKRTGEKVFLECVQDMDHENMFWYRQDPGLGLRLIYFSYDVKMKEKGDIPEGYSVSREKKERFSLILESASTNQTSMYLCASSTPTGLGNMAITYEQYFGPGTRLTVT.

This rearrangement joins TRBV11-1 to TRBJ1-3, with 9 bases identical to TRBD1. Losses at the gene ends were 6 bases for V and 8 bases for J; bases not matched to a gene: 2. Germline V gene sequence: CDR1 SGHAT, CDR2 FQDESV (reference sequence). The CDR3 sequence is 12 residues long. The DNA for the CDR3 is TGTGCCAGCAGAGGACAGGGGCACACCATATATTTT. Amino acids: CASRGQGHTIYF.

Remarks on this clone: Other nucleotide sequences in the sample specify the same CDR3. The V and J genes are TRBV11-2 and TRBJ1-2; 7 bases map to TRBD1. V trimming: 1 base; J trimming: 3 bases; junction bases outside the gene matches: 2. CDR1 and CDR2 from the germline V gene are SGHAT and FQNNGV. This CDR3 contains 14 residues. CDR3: CASSLGQGYYGYTF. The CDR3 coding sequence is TGTGCCAGCAGCTTAGGACAGGGCTACTATGGCTACACCTTC.

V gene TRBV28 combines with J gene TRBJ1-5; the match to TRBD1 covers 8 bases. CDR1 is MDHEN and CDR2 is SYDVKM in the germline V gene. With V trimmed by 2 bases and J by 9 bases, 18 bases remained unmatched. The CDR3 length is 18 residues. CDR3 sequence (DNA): TGTGCCAGCAGTTTAAAAGCGGTCAGGGGGCGCGCGGAGAGGCCCCAGCATTTT. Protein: CASSLKAVRGRAERPQHF.

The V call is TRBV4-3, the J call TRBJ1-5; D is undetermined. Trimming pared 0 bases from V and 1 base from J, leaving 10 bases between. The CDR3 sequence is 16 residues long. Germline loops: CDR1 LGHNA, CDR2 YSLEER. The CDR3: CASSQEGRKSNQPQHF. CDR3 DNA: TGCGCCAGCAGCCAAGAAGGCAGGAAGAGCAATCAGCCCCAGCATTTT.

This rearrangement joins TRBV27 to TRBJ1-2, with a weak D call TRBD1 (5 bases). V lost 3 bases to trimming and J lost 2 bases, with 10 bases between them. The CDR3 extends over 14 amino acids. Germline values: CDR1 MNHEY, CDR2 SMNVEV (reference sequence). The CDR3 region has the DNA TGTGCCAGCAGTTTTACTGCAGGGAACTATGGCTACACCTTC. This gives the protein CASSFTAGNYGYTF.

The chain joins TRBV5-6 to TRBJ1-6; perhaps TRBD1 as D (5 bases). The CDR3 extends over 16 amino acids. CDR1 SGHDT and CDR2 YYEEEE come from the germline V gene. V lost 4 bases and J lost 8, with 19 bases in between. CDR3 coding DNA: TGTGCCAGCAGCCCCAAGCCCAGGGATAGGGATTCACCCCTCCACTTT. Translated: CASSPKPRDRDSPLHF.

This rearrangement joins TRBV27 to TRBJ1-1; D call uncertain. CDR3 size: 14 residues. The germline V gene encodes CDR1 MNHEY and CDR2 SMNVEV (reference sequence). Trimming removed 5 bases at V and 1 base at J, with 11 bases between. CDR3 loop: CASSLNRQNTEAFF. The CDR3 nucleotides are TGTGCCAGCAGTCTAAACAGACAGAACACTGAAGCTTTCTTT.

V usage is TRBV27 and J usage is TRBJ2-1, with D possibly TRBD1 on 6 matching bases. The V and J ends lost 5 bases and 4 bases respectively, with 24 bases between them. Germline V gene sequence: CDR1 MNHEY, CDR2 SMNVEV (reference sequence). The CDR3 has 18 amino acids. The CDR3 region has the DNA TGTGCCAGCAGTCCCCGGGAATCGGACAGCCGGAGGTACAATGAGCAGTTCTTC. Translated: CASSPRESDSRRYNEQFF.

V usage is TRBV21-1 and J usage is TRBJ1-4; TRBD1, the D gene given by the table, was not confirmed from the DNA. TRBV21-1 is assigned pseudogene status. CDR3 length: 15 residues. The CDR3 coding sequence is TGTGCCAGCAGCAAAGGGAAGGGGACAGGTGAAAAACTGTTTTTT. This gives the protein CASSKGKGTGEKLFF.

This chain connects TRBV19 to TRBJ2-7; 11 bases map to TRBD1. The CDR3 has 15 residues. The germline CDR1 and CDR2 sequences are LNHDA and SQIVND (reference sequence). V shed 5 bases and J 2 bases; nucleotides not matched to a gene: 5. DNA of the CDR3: TGTGCCAGTAGTCCACCGGGACAGGGGGCCTACGAGCAGTACTTC. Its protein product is CASSPPGQGAYEQYF.

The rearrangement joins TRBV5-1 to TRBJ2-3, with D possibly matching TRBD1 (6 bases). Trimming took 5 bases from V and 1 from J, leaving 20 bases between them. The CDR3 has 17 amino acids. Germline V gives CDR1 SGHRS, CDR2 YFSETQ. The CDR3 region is CASRSAGQPRGTDTQYF. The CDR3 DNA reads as TGCGCCAGCAGATCTGCAGGACAGCCTCGAGGCACAGATACGCAGTATTTT.

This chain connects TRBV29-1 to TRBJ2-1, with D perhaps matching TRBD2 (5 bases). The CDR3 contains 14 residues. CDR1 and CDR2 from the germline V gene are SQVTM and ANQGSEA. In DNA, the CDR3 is TGCAGTTCCATCACTGCCGAGGGTTCGGATGAGCAGTTCTTC. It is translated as CSSITAEGSDEQFF.

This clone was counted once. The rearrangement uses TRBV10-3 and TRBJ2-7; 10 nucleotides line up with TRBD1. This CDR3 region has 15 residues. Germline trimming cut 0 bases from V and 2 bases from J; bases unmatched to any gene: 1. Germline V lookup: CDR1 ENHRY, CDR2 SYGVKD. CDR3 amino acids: CAISESGTGAYEQYF. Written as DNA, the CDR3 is TGTGCCATCAGTGAGTCAGGGACAGGGGCCTACGAGCAGTACTTC.

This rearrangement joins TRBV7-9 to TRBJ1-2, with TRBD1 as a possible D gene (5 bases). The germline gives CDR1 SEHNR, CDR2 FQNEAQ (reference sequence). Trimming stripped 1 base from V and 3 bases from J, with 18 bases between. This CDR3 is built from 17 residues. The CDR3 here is CASSLGLWGGVDYGYTF. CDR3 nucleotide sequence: TGTGCCAGCAGCTTAGGTCTATGGGGCGGCGTGGACTATGGCTACACCTTC. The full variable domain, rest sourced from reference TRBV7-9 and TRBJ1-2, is DTGVSQNPRHKITKRGQNVTFRCDPISEHNRLYWYRQTLGQGPEFLTYFQNEAQLEKSRLLSDRFSAERPKGSFSTLEIQRTEQGDSAMYLCASSLGLWGGVDYGYTFGSGTRLTVV.